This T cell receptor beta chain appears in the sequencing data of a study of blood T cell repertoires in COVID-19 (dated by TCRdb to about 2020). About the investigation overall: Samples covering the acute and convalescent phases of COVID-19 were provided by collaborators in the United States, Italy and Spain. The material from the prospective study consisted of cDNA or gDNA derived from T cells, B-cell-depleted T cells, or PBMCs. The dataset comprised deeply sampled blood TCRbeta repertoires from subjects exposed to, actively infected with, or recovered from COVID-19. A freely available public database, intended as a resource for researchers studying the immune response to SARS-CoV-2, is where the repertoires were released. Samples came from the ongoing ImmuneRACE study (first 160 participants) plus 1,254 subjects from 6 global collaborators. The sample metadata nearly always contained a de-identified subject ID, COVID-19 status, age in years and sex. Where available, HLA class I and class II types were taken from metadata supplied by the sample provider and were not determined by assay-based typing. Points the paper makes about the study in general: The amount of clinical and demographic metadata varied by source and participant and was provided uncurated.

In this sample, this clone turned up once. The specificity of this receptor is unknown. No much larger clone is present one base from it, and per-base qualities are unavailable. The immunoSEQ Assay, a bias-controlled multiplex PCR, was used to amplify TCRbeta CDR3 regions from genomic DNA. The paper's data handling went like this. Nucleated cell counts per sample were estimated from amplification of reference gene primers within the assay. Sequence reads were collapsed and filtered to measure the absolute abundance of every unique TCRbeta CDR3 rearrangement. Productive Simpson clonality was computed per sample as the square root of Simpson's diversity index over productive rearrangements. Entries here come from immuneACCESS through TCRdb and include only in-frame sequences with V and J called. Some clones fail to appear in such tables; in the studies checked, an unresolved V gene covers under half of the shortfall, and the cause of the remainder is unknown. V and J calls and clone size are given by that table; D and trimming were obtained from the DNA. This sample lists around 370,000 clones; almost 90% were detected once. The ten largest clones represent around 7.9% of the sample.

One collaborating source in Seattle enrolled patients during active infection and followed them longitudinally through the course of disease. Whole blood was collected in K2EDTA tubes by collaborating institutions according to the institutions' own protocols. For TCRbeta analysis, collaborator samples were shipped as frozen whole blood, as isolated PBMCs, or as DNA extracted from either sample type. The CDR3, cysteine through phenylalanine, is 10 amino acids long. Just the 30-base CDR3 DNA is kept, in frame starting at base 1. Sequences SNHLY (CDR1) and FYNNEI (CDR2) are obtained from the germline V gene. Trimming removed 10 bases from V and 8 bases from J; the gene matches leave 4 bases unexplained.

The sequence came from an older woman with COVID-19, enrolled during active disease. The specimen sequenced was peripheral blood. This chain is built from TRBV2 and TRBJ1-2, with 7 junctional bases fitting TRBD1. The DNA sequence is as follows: TGTGCCACAGACAGGGTAGGCTACACCTTC. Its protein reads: CATDRVGYTF. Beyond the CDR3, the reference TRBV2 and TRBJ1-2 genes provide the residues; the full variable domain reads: EPEVTQTPSHQVTQMGQEVILRCVPISNHLYFYWYRQILGQKVEFLVSFYNNEISEKSEIFDDQFSVERPDGSNFTLKIRSTKLEDSAMYFCATDRVGYTFGSGTRLTVV.